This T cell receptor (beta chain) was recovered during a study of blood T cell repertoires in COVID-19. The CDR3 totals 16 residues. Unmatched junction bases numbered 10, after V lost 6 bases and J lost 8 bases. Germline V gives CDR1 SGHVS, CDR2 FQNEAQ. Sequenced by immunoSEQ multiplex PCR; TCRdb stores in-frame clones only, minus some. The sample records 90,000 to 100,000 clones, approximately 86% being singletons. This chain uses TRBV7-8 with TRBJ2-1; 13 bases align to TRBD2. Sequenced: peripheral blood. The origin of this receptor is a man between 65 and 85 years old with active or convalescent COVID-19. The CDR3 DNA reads TGTGCCAGCAGGAGACTAGCGGGGGGCCCCAGCGATGAGCAGTTCTTC. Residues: CASRRLAGGPSDEQFF.